This T cell receptor (beta chain) was captured by sequencing in a study of T cell repertoires in aging, cancer and after chemotherapy. The wider study: The full dataset contained several million TCR reads.

Study-wide results and caveats: Loss of evenness, beyond lost richness, contributed to age-related TCR diversity decline in cancer patients. Age-matched healthy donors had significantly more diverse, less clonal blood TCR repertoires than untreated cancer patients. The repertoire data cannot show anything about immunological memory following chemotherapy.

TCR beta rearrangements were amplified from peripheral blood genomic DNA. As concerns this clonotype: The antigen is unknown. A much larger clone lies a single base off, so this may be a read error.

Rearranged V-D-J TRB sequences were amplified with a mixed TRB-A/B primer pool. Each CDR3 protein gets one entry after TCRdb re-called the multiplex PCR reads with MiXCR. In the table there are some 14,000 distinct CDR3 sequences, about a quarter of which are singletons. This TCR was recovered from a human donor in good health. Input material: blood.

The CDR3 bases are TGTGCCAGCAGGGACAGGAGAGTCCGCTCCTACGAGCAGTACTTC. Protein sequence: CASRDRRVRSYEQYF. The chain has TRBV6-5 and TRBJ2-7, with 7 bases that match TRBD1. Germline V gene lookup returns CDR1 MNHEY and CDR2 SVGAGI. The CDR3 is made up of 15 amino acids. The V segment lost 6 bases and the J segment 0 bases; nucleotides outside the gene matches: 8.